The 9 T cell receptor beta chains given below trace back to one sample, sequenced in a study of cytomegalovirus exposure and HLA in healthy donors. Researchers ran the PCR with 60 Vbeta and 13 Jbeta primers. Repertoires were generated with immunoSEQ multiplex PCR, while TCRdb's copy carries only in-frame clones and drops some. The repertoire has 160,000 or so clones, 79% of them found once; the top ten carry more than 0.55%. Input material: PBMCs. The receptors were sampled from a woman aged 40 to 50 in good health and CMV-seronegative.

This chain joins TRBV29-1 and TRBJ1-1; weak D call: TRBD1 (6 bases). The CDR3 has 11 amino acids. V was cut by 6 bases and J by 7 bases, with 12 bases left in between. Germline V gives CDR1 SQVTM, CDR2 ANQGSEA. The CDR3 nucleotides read TGCAGCGTCCTCGACAGGCGTGAAGCTTTCTTT. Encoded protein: CSVLDRREAFF.

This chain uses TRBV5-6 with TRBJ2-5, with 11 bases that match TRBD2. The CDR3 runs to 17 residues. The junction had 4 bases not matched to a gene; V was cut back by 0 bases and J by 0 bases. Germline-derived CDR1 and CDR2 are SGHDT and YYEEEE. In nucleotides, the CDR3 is TGTGCCAGCAGCTTGGGACTAGCGGGGCAGTACCAAGAGACCCAGTACTTC. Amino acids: CASSLGLAGQYQETQYF.

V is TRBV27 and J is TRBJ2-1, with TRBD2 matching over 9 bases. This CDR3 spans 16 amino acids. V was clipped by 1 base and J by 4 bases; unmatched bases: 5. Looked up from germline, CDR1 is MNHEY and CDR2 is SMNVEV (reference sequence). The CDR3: CASSLLLLAGYNEQFF. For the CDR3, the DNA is TGTGCCAGCAGTTTATTGTTGCTAGCGGGATACAATGAGCAGTTCTTC.

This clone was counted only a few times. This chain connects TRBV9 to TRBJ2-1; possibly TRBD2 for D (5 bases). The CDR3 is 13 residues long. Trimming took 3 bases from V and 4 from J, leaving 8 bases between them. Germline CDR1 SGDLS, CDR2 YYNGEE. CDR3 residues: CASSGRDYNEQFF. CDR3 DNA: TGTGCCAGCAGCGGCCGGGATTACAATGAGCAGTTCTTC.

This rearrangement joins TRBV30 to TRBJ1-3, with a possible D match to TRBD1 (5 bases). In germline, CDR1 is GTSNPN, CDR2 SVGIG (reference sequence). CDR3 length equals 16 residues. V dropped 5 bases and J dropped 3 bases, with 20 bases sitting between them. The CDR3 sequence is CAWSGYGQSRGNTIYF. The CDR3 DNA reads TGTGCCTGGTCAGGGTACGGGCAAAGCCGTGGAAACACCATATATTTT.

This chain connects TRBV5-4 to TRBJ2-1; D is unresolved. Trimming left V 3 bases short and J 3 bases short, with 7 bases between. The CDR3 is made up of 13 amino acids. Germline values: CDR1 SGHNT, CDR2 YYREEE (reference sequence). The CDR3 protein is CASSYQRYNEQFF. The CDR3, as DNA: TGTGCCAGCAGCTATCAGCGCTACAATGAGCAGTTCTTC. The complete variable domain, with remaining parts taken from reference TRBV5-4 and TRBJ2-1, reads ETGVTQSPTHLIKTRGQQVTLRCSSQSGHNTVSWYQQALGQGPQFIFQYYREEENGRGNFPPRFSGLQFPNYSSELNVNALELDDSALYLCASSYQRYNEQFFGPGTRLTVL.

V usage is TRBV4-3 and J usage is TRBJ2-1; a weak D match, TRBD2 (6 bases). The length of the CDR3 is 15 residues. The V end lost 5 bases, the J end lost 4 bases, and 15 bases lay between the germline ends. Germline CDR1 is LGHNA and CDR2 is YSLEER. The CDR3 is CASSSLGRGYNEQFF. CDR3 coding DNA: TGCGCCAGCAGCTCCCTAGGCCGGGGGTACAATGAGCAGTTCTTC.

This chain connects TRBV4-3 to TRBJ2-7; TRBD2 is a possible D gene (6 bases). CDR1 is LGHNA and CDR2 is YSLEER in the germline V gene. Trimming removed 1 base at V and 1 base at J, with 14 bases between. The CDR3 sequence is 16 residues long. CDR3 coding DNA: TGCGCCAGCAGCCAAGGGAGGAGGGCCGGGTCCTACGAGCAGTACTTC. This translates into CASSQGRRAGSYEQYF.

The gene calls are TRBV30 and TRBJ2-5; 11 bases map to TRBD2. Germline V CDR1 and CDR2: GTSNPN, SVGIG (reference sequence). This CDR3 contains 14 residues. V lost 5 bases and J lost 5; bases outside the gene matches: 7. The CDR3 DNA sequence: TGTGCCTGGTGGGGACTAGCGGTCGGGGAGACCCAGTACTTC. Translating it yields CAWWGLAVGETQYF.